The T cell receptor (beta chain) described here comes from a study of Ad26.COV2.S vaccination and SARS-CoV-2 variants. Study-level points and caveats: Vaccinees and placebo recipients showed similar non-spike TCR breadth. While placebo recipients had lower spike-specific TCR breadth, vaccine recipients had more.

Noted treatment: 19 received Ad26.COV2.S at low or high dose, single or two shots; five or six received placebo; per-sample allocation not given. Day 63 following the first vaccine or placebo injection was when the samples were taken. Donor was an adult aged 18-55 years in Boston. Vaccination used an Ad26 vector expressing Wuhan-strain SARS-CoV-2 spike. In the case of this clone: Its specificity is unknown.

The CDR3 runs to 15 residues. Germline assignment: CDR1 SGHTA and CDR2 FQGTGA. V lost 0 bases, J lost 9 bases, and 4 bases stayed unmatched. Libraries were prepared by immunoSEQ multiplex PCR; TCRdb keeps only in-frame clonotypes and omits some of them. Of approximately 350,000 clones in the sample, roughly 85% were seen once. Source: peripheral blood, taken in a trial of Ad26.COV2.S vaccine versus placebo. The TCR originated in a person between 18 and 60 years old who received the Ad26.COV2.S COVID-19 vaccine or a placebo. The chain is built from TRBV7-3 and TRBJ2-1, with 11 bases lining up with TRBD2. Here the CDR3 DNA reads TGTGCCAGCAGCTTAACTAGCGGGAGGGCCTCTGAGCAGTTCTTC. This encodes CASSLTSGRASEQFF.